A few counts support the clone carrying this TCR beta chain. Its antigen is not known. V was trimmed by 0 bases and J by 5 bases, leaving 11 bases between them. The CDR3 is 14 residues long. Germline CDR1 is SGHDT and CDR2 is YYEEEE. This specimen belongs to a study of OX40 agonist ivuxolimab in advanced cancers. Whole-study context: Among those treated, three patients had partial responses, one with hepatocellular carcinoma and two with cutaneous melanoma. Points from the study as a whole: In the 0.1 to 3.0 mg/kg range, CD4+ and CD8+ blood T cells had expanded clonally by week 6.

Using immunoSEQ multiplex PCR, the repertoire was profiled, and TCRdb retains in-frame clones only, with some absent. Among tens of thousands of clones listed, roughly four fifths were seen once. The source was CD4+ or CD8+ T cells sorted from blood, collected in a trial of the OX40 agonist ivuxolimab. The chain is built from TRBV5-6 and TRBJ1-1, with TRBD1 as a possible D gene (5 bases). The receptor's source is an adult with an advanced solid tumor such as melanoma, head and neck, liver or kidney cancer. For the CDR3, the DNA is TGTGCCAGCAGCTTGGCTGGGGCGGGGACTGAAGCTTTCTTT. Its translation: CASSLAGAGTEAFF. Drawing the rest from reference TRBV5-6 and TRBJ1-1, the complete variable domain is DAGVTQSPTHLIKTRGQQVTLRCSPKSGHDTVSWYQQALGQGPQFIFQYYEEEERQRGNFPDRFSGHQFPNYSSELNVNALLLGDSALYLCASSLAGAGTEAFFGQGTRLTVV.